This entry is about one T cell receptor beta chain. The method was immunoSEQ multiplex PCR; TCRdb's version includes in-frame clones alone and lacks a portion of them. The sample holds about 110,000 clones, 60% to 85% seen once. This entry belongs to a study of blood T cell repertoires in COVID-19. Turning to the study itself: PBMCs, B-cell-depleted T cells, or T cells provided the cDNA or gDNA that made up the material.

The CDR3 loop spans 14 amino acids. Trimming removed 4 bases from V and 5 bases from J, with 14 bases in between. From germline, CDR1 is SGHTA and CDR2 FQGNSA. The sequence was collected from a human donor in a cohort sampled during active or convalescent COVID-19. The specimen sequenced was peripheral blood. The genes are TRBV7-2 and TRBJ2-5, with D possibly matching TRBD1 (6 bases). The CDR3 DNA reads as TGTGCCAGCAGCTCCGCAGGGGAACGGGAGACCCAGTACTTC. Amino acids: CASSSAGERETQYF.